This TCR beta chain was observed in a study of cytomegalovirus exposure and HLA in healthy donors. Study findings and constraints: Reports state that TCR beta sequences accurately predicted most subjects' HLA-A and HLA-B alleles.

To note about this clone: Its antigen is unidentified. An end of the junction differs from the germline gene, which may be a read error.

Both 60 Vbeta primers and 13 Jbeta primers went into the PCR. Clones were sequenced by immunoSEQ multiplex PCR, and TCRdb holds only the in-frame ones, with some missing. This sample carries about 120,000 clones, approximately 80% of them seen once, and the ten largest clones take 7.5% to 9%. The sequence derives from a female donor in good health and CMV-seropositive. The material sequenced was PBMCs.

The CDR3 loop is CASSQATGDGYTF. In DNA, the CDR3 is TGCGCCAGCAGTCAAGCGACAGGGGATGGCTACACCTTC. The genes are TRBV4-1 and TRBJ1-2; 8 bases are shared with TRBD1. Germline V gene data show CDR1 as MGHRA and CDR2 as YSYEKL. The CDR3 has 13 amino acids.